This entry describes one TCR beta chain. The data were taken from a study of cytomegalovirus exposure and HLA in healthy donors. Germline lookup yields CDR1 MDHEN and CDR2 SYDVKM. The V gene end was trimmed by 2 bases and the J gene end by 5 bases; junction bases not matched to a gene: 7. This CDR3 has 15 amino acids. Primers included in the PCR were 60 Vbeta and 13 Jbeta primers. Sequencing was performed with immunoSEQ multiplex PCR; in TCRdb, only in-frame clones are kept and a portion is missing. The data hold under 140,000 clones, with 75% to 80% observed a single time. The TCR comes from a woman in her twenties or thirties in good health and CMV-seronegative. The chain is built from TRBV28 and TRBJ1-2, with 8 bases lining up with TRBD1. Sequencing used PBMCs. In DNA, the CDR3 is TGTGCCAGCAGTTTAGGCGGAGACAGGGGATATGGCTACACCTTC. This encodes CASSLGGDRGYGYTF.